Here is one TCR beta chain with its context. What it binds is not known. These data originate in a study of T cell responses to AZD1222 COVID-19 vaccine. Germline V CDR1 and CDR2: SGHNT, YENEEA. V was trimmed by 2 bases and J by 1 base, leaving 5 bases between them. The CDR3 runs to 13 residues. Repertoires were generated with immunoSEQ multiplex PCR, while TCRdb's copy carries only in-frame clones and drops some. Here the sample spans roughly 87,000 clones, 89% being singletons. Study-level findings and limits: No repertoire was sampled before or during the peak T cell response, only after it.

The chain employs TRBV11-3 and TRBJ1-1; no clear D gene. The sequences come from peripheral blood, collected 28 days after the second AZD1222 dose. This sequence was found in an adult who received the AZD1222 COVID-19 vaccine. The CDR3 region has the DNA TGTGCCAGCAGCTTATCCGGGAACACTGAAGCTTTCTTT. It is translated as CASSLSGNTEAFF.